These 9 T cell receptor beta chains share one sample of origin, sequenced in a study of blood T cell repertoires in COVID-19. TCRdb keeps only in-frame clones here, not all; method: immunoSEQ multiplex PCR. This sample carries about 150,000 clones, roughly 90% of them seen once, and the ten largest clones take roughly 4.5%. Sequencing was carried out using peripheral blood. These TCRs come from a woman aged 60 to 75 with active or convalescent COVID-19.

The table lists this clone with a count of one. The genes are TRBV19 and TRBJ2-2; D is possibly TRBD2 (6 bases). The V end lost 3 bases, the J end lost 10 bases, and 18 bases lay between the germline ends. This CDR3 has 15 residues. Germline V gene sequence: CDR1 LNHDA, CDR2 SQIVND (reference sequence). In nucleotides, the CDR3 is TGTGCCAGTAGTATCCTAGCGCTCGAACGGGCGGAGCTGTTTTTT. Protein product: CASSILALERAELFF. Full variable domain (missing parts from reference TRBV19 and TRBJ2-2): DGGITQSPKYLFRKEGQNVTLSCEQNLNHDAMYWYRQDPGQGLRLIYYSQIVNDFQKGDIAEGYSVSREKKESFPLTVTSAQKNPTAFYLCASSILALERAELFFGEGSRLTVL.

V is TRBV12-5 and J is TRBJ2-1; 9 nucleotides agree with TRBD2. The CDR3 spans 16 residues. From germline, CDR1 is LGHNT and CDR2 FRNRAP. J was trimmed by 4 bases and V by 2 bases; bases with no gene match: 6. CDR3 amino acids: CASGLPPSGGYNEQFF. CDR3 nucleotides: TGTGCTAGTGGTTTGCCCCCCAGCGGGGGGTACAATGAGCAGTTCTTC.

The CDR3 nucleotides are TGTGCCAGCTCAGCGGACAGGGATCGAGAGCTGTTTTTT. Residues: CASSADRDRELFF. The chain recombines TRBV18 with TRBJ2-2; TRBD1 aligns across 8 bases. The CDR3 has 13 residues. Looked up from germline, CDR1 is KGHSH and CDR2 is LQKENI. The ends lost 5 bases at V and 11 bases at J; junction bases unmatched: 7.

This clone was seen only once. The chain uses TRBV9 and TRBJ1-1; D is unclear. Germline V gene lookup returns CDR1 SGDLS and CDR2 YYNGEE. The CDR3 has 14 residues. Trimming removed 0 bases at V and 4 bases at J, with 10 bases between. The CDR3 DNA sequence: TGTGCCAGCAGCGTAGCGGGAATGGGCACTGAAGCTTTCTTT. It yields the protein CASSVAGMGTEAFF.

The sample holds a few counts of this clone. The chain couples TRBV6-2 or TRBV6-3 to TRBJ1-4; tentatively, D is TRBD1 (6 bases). V lost 5 bases, J lost 11 bases, and 18 bases lay in between. Germline V CDR1 and CDR2: MNHEY, SVGEGT. CDR3 size: 14 residues. The CDR3 DNA is TGTGCCAGCAGTGAGAAGACAGGAGAAGAGAAACTGTTTTTT. Its protein product is CASSEKTGEEKLFF.

V usage is TRBV6-5 and J usage is TRBJ2-3, with D maybe TRBD2 (5 bases). Trimming left V 6 bases short and J 2 bases short, with 9 bases between. Germline CDR1 reads MNHEY; CDR2 reads SVGAGI. The CDR3 loop spans 13 amino acids. The CDR3 DNA follows: TGTGCCAGCAGCTCCGGGGACACAGATACGCAGTATTTT. Protein product: CASSSGDTDTQYF.

This clone was detected once. The CDR3 loop reads CAISGKQGGQPQHF. The CDR3 coding sequence is TGTGCCATCAGTGGAAAACAGGGTGGTCAGCCCCAGCATTTT. The chain recombines TRBV10-3 with TRBJ1-5; D is perhaps TRBD1 (6 bases). Germline V gene data show CDR1 as ENHRY and CDR2 as SYGVKD. The CDR3 consists of 14 residues. Trimming took 4 bases from V and 6 from J, leaving 13 bases between them.

The chain combines TRBV5-6 with TRBJ2-7; D call uncertain. The CDR3 loop spans 15 amino acids. Deletions cut 5 bases from V and 4 bases from J, with 19 bases between. Per germline, CDR1 SGHDT and CDR2 YYEEEE. The CDR3 nucleotides read TGTGCCAGCAGTTTTAGACTCAAACCGCCTTACGAGCAGTACTTC. Translation: CASSFRLKPPYEQYF.

This sequence joins TRBV6-1 and TRBJ1-2, with TRBD1 identical over 8 bases. This CDR3 is 15 amino acids long. The V and J ends lost 7 bases and 0 bases, in that order; junction bases with no gene match: 7. The germline V gene has CDR1 MNHNS and CDR2 SASEGT. Here the CDR3 reads CASTGTGGPNYGYTF. Here the CDR3 DNA reads TGTGCCAGCACCGGGACAGGAGGGCCTAACTATGGCTACACCTTC.